This T cell receptor beta chain came from a study of blood T cell repertoires in COVID-19. Overall study: The United States, Italy and Spain were the sources of the acute and convalescent COVID-19 samples. PBMCs, B-cell-depleted T cells, or T cells were the source of the cDNA or gDNA that made up the material.

Per the study methods: Using reference gene primer amplification, nucleated cell counts were estimated. TCRdb's copy holds only in-frame clones and misses some; the assay was immunoSEQ multiplex PCR. The DNA gave D and trimming, while V, J and clone size come from that table. Of 140,000 to 150,000 clones listed, 80% to 90% were seen once; the top ten hold around two fifths. The CDR3 runs 11 residues. Germline assignment: CDR1 SNHLY and CDR2 FYNNEI. Trimming cost V 6 bases and J 15 bases, with 15 bases left between them. The chain employs TRBV2 and TRBJ2-1; D gene ambiguous. The TCR sequence derives from a human donor in a cohort sampled during active COVID-19. Material for sequencing was peripheral blood. The CDR3, as DNA: TGTGCCAGCAGCCCTAAGACTCAGCCGTTCTTC. As protein: CASSPKTQPFF.